Below, 5 T cell receptor beta chains from the same sample are listed, as sequenced in a study of T cells in Graves' hyperthyroidism and ophthalmopathy. It was RNA transcripts that yielded the amplified TCR beta CDR3 regions. Using the HTBI primer set, a first-round RT-PCR was run on the TCR CDR3. TCRdb reprocessed the multiplex PCR reads via MiXCR and lists one record per CDR3 protein. The sample has fewer than 350,000 distinct CDR3 sequences; 12% to 15% are singletons. Material: blood. The receptors derive from a woman in her 50s with Graves' hyperthyroidism that later progressed to Graves' ophthalmopathy.

The table lists this clonotype with many counts. This chain links TRBV6-1 with TRBJ2-7, with a tentative D call TRBD2 (6 bases). The CDR3 totals 16 residues. Germline V gene data show CDR1 as MNHNS and CDR2 as SASEGT. With 1 base removed from V and 0 bases from J, the gap between germline ends came to 13 bases. CDR3 coding DNA: TGTGCCAGCAGTGAAGTTCTTAGCGGTAACTCCTACGAGCAGTACTTC. Its translation is CASSEVLSGNSYEQYF.

This chain links TRBV29-1 with TRBJ2-1; no reliable D call. From germline, CDR1 is SQVTM and CDR2 ANQGSEA. This CDR3 region has 13 residues. V was trimmed by 4 bases and J by 4 bases, leaving 11 bases between them. CDR3 DNA sequence: TGCAGCGTTGTGAGACTTCAATACAATGAGCAGTTCTTC. Translating gives CSVVRLQYNEQFF.

The table lists this clonotype with many counts. V gene TRBV27 combines with J gene TRBJ2-2; the match to TRBD2 covers 8 bases. The V gene's germline CDR1 is MNHEY and CDR2 SMNVEV (reference sequence). The CDR3 has 18 residues. The V gene end was trimmed by 5 bases and the J gene end by 5 bases; junction bases not matched to a gene: 16. CDR3 in amino acids: CASSHNPGLAGRTGELFF. DNA for the CDR3: TGTGCCAGCAGTCACAATCCAGGGCTAGCGGGTAGGACCGGGGAGCTGTTTTTT.

This clonotype was recorded at least ten times. This rearrangement joins TRBV7-3 to TRBJ2-2; 7 bases agree with TRBD2. Trimming took 4 bases from V and 4 from J; bases not matched to a gene: 12. The CDR3 is 17 amino acids. Per the germline V gene, CDR1 is SGHTA and CDR2 is FQGTGA. CDR3 in DNA: TGTGCCAGCAGCTGGGGTAGGAACGGGAGGAGCACCGGGGAGCTGTTTTTT. This gives the protein CASSWGRNGRSTGELFF.

This clonotype turned up a few times. J is TRBJ2-7 and V is TRBV3-1, with 11 bases aligning to TRBD2. The CDR3 runs 16 residues. The germline V gene has CDR1 LGHDT and CDR2 YNNKEL (reference sequence). V gave up 4 bases and J gave up 7 bases; unmatched junction bases: 12. The CDR3 bases are TGTGCCAGCAGCCCTCCTTTACTAGCGGGAGTTAATGAGCAGTACTTC. Residues: CASSPPLLAGVNEQYF.